The clone carrying this T cell receptor (beta chain) was observed at least ten times. The sample belongs to a study of low-dose radiotherapy and immunotherapy resistance in tumors. The time point: after trial treatment. Treatment given: LDRT plus nivolumab, ipilimumab, low-dose cyclophosphamide and aspirin (RACIN trial). Low-dose radiotherapy and low-dose cyclophosphamide, together with aspirin, ipilimumab and nivolumab, were given to donors. Unmatched junction bases numbered 6, after V lost 1 base and J lost 6 bases. Looked up from germline, CDR1 is SGHRS and CDR2 is YFSETQ. This CDR3 spans 16 amino acids. cDNA synthesis used a TRAV/TRBV-specific primer set for both chains. TCRs underwent 20 PCR cycles of amplification with a constant-region primer and V-primer adapter. TCRdb reanalysed the reads using MiXCR and keeps one entry per CDR3 protein. The data contain around 80,000 distinct CDR3 sequences, around a sixth of them singletons.

The sample was PBMCs, taken after low-dose radiotherapy plus immunotherapy. The TCR originated in a male donor with prostate cancer. The chain employs TRBV5-1 and TRBJ2-1; 11 positions match TRBD2. The CDR3 loop is CASSLSSLAGVNEQFF. The CDR3 nucleotides are TGCGCCAGCAGCTTGTCTTCACTAGCGGGAGTCAATGAGCAGTTCTTC.